In its sample, the clone carrying this T cell receptor beta chain was seen a few times. This sample is drawn from a study of blood T cells in healthy people across ages. The second PCR ran about 6 to 12 cycles with a sample-barcoded 5' primer and J-beta primers. TCRdb passed the 5' RACE reads through MiXCR, listing each CDR3 protein once. The sample consists of some 800,000 distinct CDR3 sequences, 20% to 25% of them appearing once. A further study also used this sample, focusing on T cells of mothers and their children.

The receptor was derived from a boy aged 10-17 years in good health. The source material was blood.

The DNA for the CDR3 is TGTGCCAGCAGCTTAGTTTCGGGGAGGGAGTTCTTC. Its protein is CASSLVSGREFF. The chain links TRBV7-2 to TRBJ2-1; 7 nucleotides match TRBD2. The CDR3 has 12 residues. CDR1 and CDR2 (germline): SGHTA, FQGNSA. The junction had 5 bases not matched to a gene; V was cut back by 1 base and J by 14 bases.